Each of the 28 T cell receptor beta chains below was sequenced from the same sample in a study of T cells in pancreatic ductal adenocarcinoma. Surgery without prior neoadjuvant therapy was the treatment of the selected pancreatic ductal adenocarcinoma patients. Repertoires were generated with immunoSEQ multiplex PCR, while TCRdb's copy carries only in-frame clones and drops some. The table includes fewer than 20,000 clones, more than 75% detected once. Sequenced: PBMCs. These receptors were obtained from a human donor with pancreatic ductal adenocarcinoma.

The V gene is TRBV15, the J gene TRBJ1-4; weak D call: TRBD1 (6 bases). The V gene's germline CDR1 is LNHNV and CDR2 YYDKDF (reference sequence). V lost 0 bases to trimming and J lost 5 bases, with 19 bases between them. This CDR3 comprises 18 residues. In nucleotides, the CDR3 is TGTGCCACCAGCAGAGATCTTCCCGGCAGGGGCCTGAATGAAAAACTGTTTTTT. Amino acid sequence: CATSRDLPGRGLNEKLFF.

The CDR3 bases are TGTGCCAGCTGCACCGACCGAGGAGCGGTGGTTTGTACTGAAGCTTTCTTT. Its translation: CASCTDRGAVVCTEAFF. The chain uses TRBV18 and TRBJ1-1; D remains ambiguous. The CDR3 extends over 17 amino acids. V lost 7 bases, J lost 5 bases, and 26 bases lay in between. Looked up from germline, CDR1 is KGHSH and CDR2 is LQKENI.

This chain joins TRBV4-3 and TRBJ2-7; 9 positions match TRBD1. V shed 8 bases and J 1 base; nucleotides not matched to a gene: 6. The CDR3 length is 14 residues. Germline CDR1 is LGHNA and CDR2 is YSLEER. DNA for the CDR3: TGCGCCAGCGCCCTCGGGACAGGGTCCTACGAGCAGTACTTC. Amino acids: CASALGTGSYEQYF.

This CDR3 reads CASSPGRRGGPSTDTQYF. CDR3 sequence (DNA): TGTGCCAGCAGCCCTGGAAGGCGGGGGGGCCCTAGCACAGATACGCAGTATTTT. The gene calls are TRBV4-2 and TRBJ2-3; 9 nucleotides match TRBD2. The CDR3 is 18 residues long. V was pared by 4 bases and J by 0 bases, with 11 bases of the junction left unmatched. Germline V gene data show CDR1 as LGHNA and CDR2 as YNFKEQ.

The V and J genes are TRBV7-2 and TRBJ1-4; tentatively, D is TRBD1 (5 bases). Trimming took off 1 base at V and 7 bases at J, with 13 bases between the two ends. The CDR3 is made up of 15 amino acids. Germline loops: CDR1 SGHTA, CDR2 FQGNSA. CDR3 residues: CASSLGGERGEKLFF. CDR3 nucleotides: TGTGCCAGCAGCTTAGGAGGGGAAAGGGGTGAAAAACTGTTTTTT.

The rearrangement links TRBV9 to TRBJ2-2, with D perhaps TRBD2 (5 bases). This CDR3 is built from 17 residues. Trimming cost V 4 bases and J 4 bases, with 20 bases left between them. The germline CDR1 and CDR2 sequences are SGDLS and YYNGEE. The CDR3, as DNA: TGTGCCAGCAGCCAAGATCTGCGGGCGCGCGGCACCGGGGAGCTGTTTTTT. Translation gives CASSQDLRARGTGELFF.

The V gene is TRBV9, the J gene TRBJ1-4; 9 bases map to TRBD1. There are 14 residues in the CDR3. Unmatched junction bases numbered 2, after V lost 3 bases and J lost 5 bases. Germline lookup yields CDR1 SGDLS and CDR2 YYNGEE. Here the CDR3 DNA reads TGTGCCAGCAGCGCGGGACAGGGAAATGAAAAACTGTTTTTT. It translates to CASSAGQGNEKLFF.

V and J are TRBV18 and TRBJ1-1; 11 nucleotides align to TRBD1. Germline CDR1 KGHSH, CDR2 LQKENI. The CDR3 sequence is 16 residues long. After removal of 1 base from V and 3 bases from J, the junction contained 4 bases not matched to a gene. The CDR3 DNA sequence: TGTGCCAGCTCACCACGGACAGGGGGCGCGTACACTGAAGCTTTCTTT. It is translated as CASSPRTGGAYTEAFF.

The chain recombines TRBV10-3 with TRBJ1-2; TRBD1 matches at 12 bases. Germline V gives CDR1 ENHRY, CDR2 SYGVKD. This CDR3 region has 20 residues. The V gene end was trimmed by 1 base and the J gene end by 0 bases; junction bases not matched to a gene: 12. The CDR3: CAISELTGQGAQHSNYGYTF. As DNA, the CDR3 is TGTGCCATCAGTGAGTTGACGGGACAGGGGGCCCAACATTCTAACTATGGCTACACCTTC.

This chain connects TRBV29-1 to TRBJ2-2; D is tentatively TRBD1 or TRBD2 (5 bases each). V lost 6 bases, J lost 2 bases, and 19 bases lay in between. The CDR3 is made up of 16 amino acids. Germline V gene lookup returns CDR1 SQVTM and CDR2 ANQGSEA. CDR3: CSVLRGAGSNTGELFF. The CDR3 nucleotides are TGCAGCGTCCTCCGTGGGGCAGGGAGCAACACCGGGGAGCTGTTTTTT.

The V gene is TRBV5-8, the J gene TRBJ2-7, with D perhaps TRBD1 (8 bases). CDR1 is SGHTS and CDR2 is YDEGEE in the germline V gene. The CDR3 has 14 amino acids. Trimming stripped 2 bases from V and 5 bases from J, with 14 bases between. The CDR3 loop reads CASSLPTGGDEQYF. The CDR3 nucleotides read TGTGCCAGCAGCTTACCAACAGGGGGGGACGAGCAGTACTTC.

V is TRBV6-6 and J is TRBJ2-6; D ambiguous. Germline V gene sequence: CDR1 MNHNY, CDR2 SVGAGI (reference sequence). This CDR3 spans 16 amino acids. Trimming removed 3 bases from V and 0 bases from J, with 9 bases in between. CDR3 nucleotides: TGTGCCAGCAGTTATCAGGACGGCTCTGGGGCCAACGTCCTGACTTTC. It encodes CASSYQDGSGANVLTF.

This chain links TRBV30 with TRBJ2-7; 7 bases are a match to TRBD2. The CDR3 runs to 16 residues. Germline lookup yields CDR1 GTSNPN and CDR2 SVGIG (reference sequence). The junction had 9 bases not matched to a gene; V was cut back by 0 bases and J by 1 base. For the CDR3, the DNA is TGTGCCTGGAGTGTACATGGGGAGGGGCCATCCTACGAGCAGTACTTC. Encoded protein: CAWSVHGEGPSYEQYF.

The genes are TRBV9 and TRBJ2-2, with TRBD2 matching over 10 bases. With V trimmed by 4 bases and J by 2 bases, 17 bases remained unmatched. CDR1 and CDR2 from the germline V gene are SGDLS and YYNGEE. This CDR3 comprises 20 residues. The CDR3 loop is CASSPPQWVSGGYNTGELFF. The CDR3 DNA reads as TGTGCCAGCAGCCCCCCCCAATGGGTTAGCGGGGGGTATAACACCGGGGAGCTGTTTTTT.

This clone appeared a single time. The genes are TRBV30 and TRBJ2-7; no clear D gene. This CDR3 is built from 15 residues. Germline V gene data show CDR1 as GTSNPN and CDR2 as SVGIG (reference sequence). Trimming stripped 0 bases from V and 6 bases from J, with 18 bases between. This CDR3 reads CAWSVLAGRISEQYF. For the CDR3, the DNA is TGTGCCTGGAGTGTACTGGCAGGTAGGATAAGCGAGCAGTACTTC. The full variable domain, its missing parts supplied by reference TRBV30 and TRBJ2-7, is SQTIHQWPATLVQPVGSPLSLECTVEGTSNPNLYWYRQAAGRGLQLLFYSVGIGQISSEVPQNLSASRPQDRQFILSSKKLLLSDSGFYLCAWSVLAGRISEQYFGPGTRLTVT.

J is TRBJ2-2 and V is TRBV18; TRBD1 matches 10 bases. The CDR3 is made up of 20 amino acids. J gave up 3 bases and V 0 bases, and 13 bases lay outside the gene matches. Per germline, CDR1 KGHSH and CDR2 LQKENI. Written as DNA, the CDR3 is TGTGCCAGCTCACCACCCGTTGGGACAGGGGCCCCTTTGGACACCGGGGAGCTGTTTTTT. Its protein is CASSPPVGTGAPLDTGELFF. Looking up the rest from reference TRBV18 and TRBJ2-2 gives the full variable domain: NAGVMQNPRHLVRRRGQEARLRCSPMKGHSHVYWYRQLPEEGLKFMVYLQKENIIDESGMPKERFSAEFPKEGPSILRIQQVVRGDSAAYFCASSPPVGTGAPLDTGELFFGEGSRLTVL.

The chain has TRBV5-4 and TRBJ2-5; D is undetermined. This CDR3 is built from 14 residues. CDR1 and CDR2 (germline): SGHNT, YYREEE (reference sequence). Trimming removed 0 bases from V and 4 bases from J, with 10 bases in between. This CDR3 reads CASSLAPHGETQYF. In DNA, the CDR3 is TGTGCCAGCAGCTTGGCCCCACACGGAGAGACCCAGTACTTC. The full variable domain, completed using reference TRBV5-4 and TRBJ2-5, is ETGVTQSPTHLIKTRGQQVTLRCSSQSGHNTVSWYQQALGQGPQFIFQYYREEENGRGNFPPRFSGLQFPNYSSELNVNALELDDSALYLCASSLAPHGETQYFGPGTRLLVL.

This chain links TRBV5-8 with TRBJ2-1; possible D gene TRBD1, 7 bases. CDR3 length: 20 residues. CDR1 is SGHTS and CDR2 is YDEGEE in the germline V gene. Trimming removed 4 bases at V and 0 bases at J, with 26 bases between. CDR3 region: CASSLGLRQGLGSSYNEQFF. The CDR3 bases are TGTGCCAGCAGCCTAGGCTTAAGACAGGGCCTCGGGAGCTCCTACAATGAGCAGTTCTTC.

V usage is TRBV4-2 and J usage is TRBJ2-1; D is unresolved. CDR3 length: 14 amino acids. Trimming shortened V by 1 base and J by 8 bases, and 12 bases separated the two germline ends. The V gene's germline CDR1 is LGHNA and CDR2 YNFKEQ. CDR3 DNA: TGTGCCAGCAGCCAAGTAGGAGTAGTCGATGAGCAGTTCTTC. This codes for CASSQVGVVDEQFF.

The rearrangement links TRBV15 to TRBJ1-2; TRBD1 agrees at 8 bases. Germline trimming cut 3 bases from V and 0 bases from J; bases unmatched to any gene: 6. In germline, CDR1 is LNHNV, CDR2 YYDKDF (reference sequence). CDR3 size: 16 residues. CDR3 sequence: CATSSRRQGSNYGYTF. In DNA, the CDR3 is TGTGCCACCAGCAGTCGAAGACAGGGGTCTAACTATGGCTACACCTTC.

This clone was observed a single time. This sequence joins TRBV9 and TRBJ2-1; no firm D call. The CDR3 loop spans 15 amino acids. The V end was cut by 0 bases, the J end by 0 bases, with 7 bases between. CDR1 is SGDLS, CDR2 YYNGEE, per germline. The CDR3 DNA follows: TGTGCCAGCAGCGTAGACCTACCCTCCTACAATGAGCAGTTCTTC. Translation gives CASSVDLPSYNEQFF.

This chain uses TRBV5-1 with TRBJ1-2, with D possibly matching TRBD1 (6 bases). Trimming took 0 bases from V and 4 from J, leaving 13 bases between them. The CDR3 totals 15 residues. CDR1 is SGHRS, CDR2 YFSETQ, per germline. CDR3 amino acids: CASSLGQGNFYGYTF. CDR3 sequence (DNA): TGCGCCAGCAGCTTGGGGCAGGGGAACTTCTATGGCTACACCTTC.

V gene TRBV27 combines with J gene TRBJ2-7; 16 bases align to TRBD2. Trimming at V came to 3 bases and at J to 2 bases, leaving 10 bases not matched to a gene. The CDR3 covers 19 residues. CDR1 and CDR2 from the germline V gene are MNHEY and SMNVEV (reference sequence). The CDR3 reads CASSFRGTSGRVGTYEQYF. DNA of the CDR3: TGTGCCAGCAGTTTCCGTGGGACTAGCGGGAGGGTCGGGACCTACGAGCAGTACTTC.

V is TRBV5-1 and J is TRBJ2-3, with 7 bases matching TRBD2. V lost 2 bases, J lost 1 base, and 7 bases stayed unmatched. This CDR3 has 16 amino acids. The germline V gene encodes CDR1 SGHRS and CDR2 YFSETQ. CDR3 region: CASSLGLGPRTDTQYF. Written as DNA, the CDR3 is TGCGCCAGCAGCTTAGGACTAGGTCCACGCACAGATACGCAGTATTTT.

V usage is TRBV19 and J usage is TRBJ1-3; TRBD1 is a possible D gene (5 bases). Trimming removed 3 bases from V and 1 base from J, with 16 bases in between. The CDR3 runs to 17 residues. The germline V gene encodes CDR1 LNHDA and CDR2 SQIVND (reference sequence). The CDR3 region is CASSILPGRTSGNTIYF. Written as DNA, the CDR3 is TGTGCCAGTAGTATCCTTCCGGGACGAACTTCTGGAAACACCATATATTTT.

V usage is TRBV5-1 and J usage is TRBJ1-1, with D unclear. Per the germline V gene, CDR1 is SGHRS and CDR2 is YFSETQ. The CDR3 runs to 14 residues. V dropped 0 bases and J dropped 1 base, with 7 bases sitting between them. In nucleotides, the CDR3 is TGCGCCAGCAGCTTGGATGCAGGGAACACTGAAGCTTTCTTT. It yields the protein CASSLDAGNTEAFF.

J is TRBJ1-3 and V is TRBV28; no clear D. The CDR3 sequence is 17 residues long. V lost 5 bases and J 0 bases, leaving 17 bases between the germline ends. CDR1 is MDHEN, CDR2 SYDVKM, per germline. Written as DNA, the CDR3 is TGTGCCAGCAGTCCCTTCGTGCCGGATAGCTCTGGAAACACCATATATTTT. Its translation: CASSPFVPDSSGNTIYF.

J is TRBJ1-1 and V is TRBV19, with TRBD1 matching over 12 bases. Germline values: CDR1 LNHDA, CDR2 SQIVND (reference sequence). With 0 bases clipped from V and 1 base from J, the junction kept 9 bases outside the gene matches. There are 19 residues in the CDR3. DNA for the CDR3: TGTGCCAGTAGTATAGATCTTTGGGACAGGGGGCTGGAGAACACTGAAGCTTTCTTT. Residues: CASSIDLWDRGLENTEAFF.